This T cell receptor beta chain was captured by sequencing in a study of cytomegalovirus exposure and HLA in healthy donors. Study findings and constraints: Exclusion applied to some V segments, including TRBV6-2 and TRBV6-3, as they were indistinguishable. The classifier reportedly diagnosed cytomegalovirus status with high sensitivity and specificity.

The table lists this clone with a few counts. What it recognizes is unknown. J lost 6 bases, V lost 1 base, and 9 bases had no gene match. The CDR3 extends over 16 amino acids. CDR1 SGHTA and CDR2 FQGNSA come from the germline V gene. PCR employed 60 Vbeta and 13 Jbeta primers. The method was immunoSEQ multiplex PCR; TCRdb's version includes in-frame clones alone and lacks a portion of them. The sample has fewer than 250,000 clones; around 87% are singletons. The receptor's source is a woman between 18 and 30 years old in good health and CMV-seronegative. V gene TRBV7-2 combines with J gene TRBJ2-1, with 7 bases fitting TRBD2. Specimen: PBMCs. In nucleotides, the CDR3 is TGTGCCAGCAGCTTAGGCCGGACTAGAGCGGGCAATGAGCAGTTCTTC. Its translation is CASSLGRTRAGNEQFF. Drawing the rest from reference TRBV7-2 and TRBJ2-1, the complete variable domain is GAGVSQSPSNKVTEKGKDVELRCDPISGHTALYWYRQSLGQGLEFLIYFQGNSAPDKSGLPSDRFSAERTGGSVSTLTIQRTQQEDSAVYLCASSLGRTRAGNEQFFGPGTRLTVL.